These T cell receptor beta chains were read from a single sample in a study of shared clonotypes between healthy human individuals. Produced via immunoSEQ multiplex PCR; TCRdb's table is partial and in-frame only. The table has around 1,100,000 clones, 70% to 80% seen once. Source material: memory CD4+ T cells from PBMCs. These receptors were taken from a man aged 18 to 30 in good health. Some clones in this sample may be carry-over from other donors' samples. The CDR3 runs from the conserved cysteine through the conserved F or W. The D gene is left open where the match is weak. Size is omitted from some rows. Given values are once, few, many or a class for expanded clones.

d_call clone_size j_call v_call cdr3_nt cdr3_aa
NA NA TRBJ2-3 TRBV5-1 TGCGCCAGCAGGACCACAGATACGCAGTATTTT CASRTTDTQYF
NA NA TRBJ2-6 TRBV7-2 TGTGCCAGCAGCCCCCGGCGGACCACTGGGGCCAACGTCCTGACTTTC CASSPRRTTGANVLTF
TRBD2 many TRBJ2-3 TRBV7-6 TGTGCCAGCAGCCTGACTAGCGGGACGCAGTATTTT CASSLTSGTQYF
NA NA TRBJ1-5 TRBV28 TGTGCCAGCAGTTTCGGGGCGGGGCAGCCCCAGCATTTT CASSFGAGQPQHF
TRBD1 NA TRBJ1-2 TRBV7-2 TGTGCCAGCAGCTTTGACAGGGGTGTAGTTAACTATGGCTACACCTTC CASSFDRGVVNYGYTF
NA NA TRBJ1-2 TRBV28 TGTGCCAGCAGTTTAGGACACATTTATGGCTACACCTTC CASSLGHIYGYTF
TRBD1 NA TRBJ2-5 TRBV5-6 TGTGCCAGCAGCATACAGGGGCAAGAGACCCAGTACTTC CASSIQGQETQYF
NA NA TRBJ1-5 TRBV28 TGTGCCACCTGGGGGAGAAATCAGCCCCAGCATTTT CATWGRNQPQHF
NA many TRBJ2-3 TRBV9 TGTGCCAGCAGCAAACAAGGAATAAGCACAGATACGCAGTATTTT CASSKQGISTDTQYF
NA few TRBJ1-2 TRBV7-9 TGTGCCAGCAGCTTCCCCGGGACTCGGAGTTATGGCTACACCTTC CASSFPGTRSYGYTF
TRBD1 NA TRBJ1-1 TRBV6-6 TGTGCCAGCAGCAGCGACAGGGGTGATTGGAACACTGAAGCTTTCTTT CASSSDRGDWNTEAFF
TRBD1 NA TRBJ1-3 TRBV5-1 TGCGCCAGCAGCCCGGACAGGGGCGGAAACACCATATATTTT CASSPDRGGNTIYF
TRBD1 NA TRBJ2-5 TRBV7-2 TGTGCCAGCAGCTTAGCGCTCACAGGGGGCTGGGGAGAGACCCAGTACTTC CASSLALTGGWGETQYF
NA NA TRBJ2-5 TRBV5-4 TGTGCCAGCAGCTTGGCCGGGGGTACCGAGACCCAGTACTTC CASSLAGGTETQYF
NA NA TRBJ2-2 TRBV19 TGTGCCAGTACGGAACGGAACACCGGGGAGCTGTTTTTT CASTERNTGELFF
NA NA TRBJ1-5 TRBV6-1 TGTGCCAGCAAACCCCTTCAGGGAGGGAACCAGCCCCAGCATTTT CASKPLQGGNQPQHF
NA NA TRBJ2-1 TRBV29-1 TGCAGCGTAGGACCTAATATCTACAATGAGCAGTTCTTC CSVGPNIYNEQFF
NA NA TRBJ2-3 TRBV7-2 TGTGCCAGCAGCCCTTACACAGATACGCAGTATTTT CASSPYTDTQYF
NA NA TRBJ2-7 TRBV6-5 TGTGCCAGCAGTTATTGGTCCGGAGGTCCCTACGAGCAGTGCTTC CASSYWSGGPYEQCF
NA few TRBJ1-1 TRBV30 TGTGCCTGGGGAAGGACTGAAGCTTTCTTT CAWGRTEAFF
NA NA TRBJ2-1 TRBV29-1 TGCAGCGTTGGCGGAGCCACGGGTGAGCAGTTCTTC CSVGGATGEQFF
TRBD1 NA TRBJ2-7 TRBV7-2 TGTGCCAGCAGCTTAGGTCTCTTGGTTCTCGGGACAGAATTTAACGAGCAGTACTTC CASSLGLLVLGTEFNEQYF
TRBD1 NA TRBJ1-1 TRBV7-8 TGTGCCAGCAGCACCCGAACGGGACAGGGGTTTGAAGCTTTCTTT CASSTRTGQGFEAFF
NA NA TRBJ2-5 TRBV2 TGTGCCAGTACCCTCCAGGGTAGGAGGCGACAAGAGACCCAGTACTTC CASTLQGRRRQETQYF
TRBD2 few TRBJ2-3 TRBV2 TGTGCCAGCAGTGGATGGACTAGCGGGAGTGAGGGCTCTAGCACAGATACGCAGTATTTT CASSGWTSGSEGSSTDTQYF
TRBD1 NA TRBJ1-1 TRBV5-4 TGTGCCAGCAGCCCCGGGACAGGGTACATGAACACTGAAGCTTTCTTT CASSPGTGYMNTEAFF
NA NA TRBJ2-1 TRBV2 TGTGCCAGCAGTGAATATGGTGCCTCAGGTCAGCAGTTCTTC CASSEYGASGQQFF
NA NA TRBJ2-3 TRBV7-2 TGTGCCAGCAGCTTAGACCGCACAGATACGCAGTATTTT CASSLDRTDTQYF
NA few TRBJ1-1 TRBV5-4 TGTGCCAGCAGCTTGGAGCAGAACACTGAAGCTTTCTTT CASSLEQNTEAFF
TRBD2 NA TRBJ2-2 TRBV6-5 TGTGCCAGCAGTGTAGAAGCGGGAGAGGTCGGGGAGCTGTTTTTT CASSVEAGEVGELFF
NA NA TRBJ1-1 TRBV5-4 TGTGCCAGCAGCCTACCGGGGGGCAGACGGAACACTGAAGCTTTCTTT CASSLPGGRRNTEAFF
TRBD2 NA TRBJ2-5 TRBV7-2 TGTGCCAGCAGCTCCTCGCTAGCGGGAGGGGGAGAGACCCAGTACTTC CASSSSLAGGGETQYF
NA NA TRBJ2-5 TRBV7-9 TGTGCCAGCAGCTTTTCTTCGGGTTTAGAGACCCAGTACTTC CASSFSSGLETQYF
NA NA TRBJ2-1 TRBV6-6 TGTGCCAGCAGTAGGAGGAATGACAATGAGCAGTTCTTC CASSRRNDNEQFF
NA NA TRBJ2-4 TRBV7-2 TGTGCCAGCAGCTTCTACTCCGGAAACATTCAATACTTC CASSFYSGNIQYF
TRBD1 NA TRBJ2-7 TRBV15 TGTGCCACCAGCATCCGACAGGGTATCTCCTACGAGCAGTACTTC CATSIRQGISYEQYF
NA NA TRBJ1-1 TRBV7-8 TGTGCCAGCAGCTTAGCAAGACAGGCGAACACTGAAGCTTTCTTT CASSLARQANTEAFF
NA few TRBJ1-1 TRBV5-1 TGCGCCAGCAGCTTCGAGGGCAGGTTGAACACTGAAGCTTTCTTT CASSFEGRLNTEAFF
TRBD1 NA TRBJ2-4 TRBV5-1 TGCGCCAGCAGCCCGGCGCCGGCAGGGGGAGACATTCAGTACTTC CASSPAPAGGDIQYF
TRBD1 NA TRBJ2-1 TRBV5-1 TGCGCCAGCAGCTTATCAGACAGGGGTAGTAAGTTCTTC CASSLSDRGSKFF